Following are 15 T cell receptor beta chains from one sample sequenced in a study of T cells in women clearing cervical HPV infection (dated by TCRdb to between 2018 and 2020). The library was obtained by the immunoSEQ multiplex PCR assay. TCRdb took over this immuneACCESS table, retaining in-frame rearrangements with V and J assigned. Such tables are incomplete; in checked studies, under half of the missing clones stem from an unresolved V gene, and the remainder is unexplained. Per the sample table, the count is approximately 34,000 clones. The top ten clones comprise 5.5% to 8% of the sample. The sample was blood buffy coat. Receptors were obtained from a woman aged 18 to 69 with a cervical HPV16 infection that either progressed to CIN3+ or cleared (not recorded which).

The sequenced CDR3 bases are TGTGCCAGCAGTCCACTCCCGGGACAGAGGAGCTCCTACGAG. It encodes CASSPLPGQRSSYE. The CDR3 reads in full as CASSPLPGQRSSYEQYF. This sequence joins TRBV7-6 and TRBJ2-7; 7 bases match TRBD1. The read gets to within 3 residues of the CDR3 end, and the germline J gene fills in the rest. Germline V CDR1 and CDR2: SGHVS, FNYEAQ. The CDR3 sequence is 17 residues long. Trimming cost V 6 bases and J 0 bases; bases outside gene matches: 14.

To note about this clone: Germline is not matched at one junction end, which may reflect a read error. The read gets to within 3 residues of the CDR3 end, and the germline J gene fills in the rest. The identical CDR3 is also encoded by other nucleotide sequences in the sample. The chain employs TRBV7-9 and TRBJ1-3, with a possible D match to TRBD1 (5 bases). In germline, CDR1 is SEHNR, CDR2 FQNEAQ (reference sequence). CDR3 length: 15 amino acids. CDR3 amino acids: CASSLDGATGNTIYF. The CDR3 bases that were read are TGTGCCAGCAGCTTAGATGGGGCGACTGGAAACACG.

Points on this clone: The read falls 3 residues short of the CDR3 end, and the missing part is taken from the germline J gene. The genes are TRBV20-1 and TRBJ2-7, with 8 bases aligning to TRBD2. CDR3 length: 13 amino acids. Germline V lookup: CDR1 DFQATT, CDR2 SNEGSKA (reference sequence). The J segment lost 6 bases and the V segment lost 2 bases, leaving 6 bases of the junction unmatched. The CDR3 protein is CSARSGTSGEQYF. The part of the CDR3 DNA that was read is TGCAGTGCTAGATCCGGGACTAGTGGCGAG.

To note about this clone: The read is 3 residues too short to cover the CDR3 end, so that end is filled in from the germline J gene. This chain joins TRBV28 and TRBJ1-2; 7 bases line up with TRBD1. The CDR3 runs to 13 residues. Per the germline V gene, CDR1 is MDHEN and CDR2 is SYDVKM. CDR3 bases read: TGTGCCAGCAGTCAAACAGGGGATAAGGGC. Encoded protein: CASSQTGDKG. From start to end, the CDR3 is CASSQTGDKGYTF.

Notes on this clone: Read data end 3 residues before the CDR3 end; the end is taken from the germline J gene. The chain links TRBV6-1 to TRBJ1-1, with a weak D call TRBD1 (5 bases). Germline-derived CDR1 and CDR2 are MNHNS and SASEGT. V shed 3 bases and J shed 5 bases, with 10 bases lying between them. The CDR3 length is 13 residues. CDR3 residues: CASSDLRVTEAFF. Partial CDR3 DNA: TGTGCCAGCAGTGATCTCAGGGTTACTGAA.

On this clone itself: The read halts 3 residues ahead of the CDR3 end, with the missing end drawn from the germline J gene. J is TRBJ2-4 and V is TRBV29-1; D possibly corresponds to TRBD1 (5 bases). The CDR3 has 14 residues. Germline loops: CDR1 SQVTM, CDR2 ANQGSEA. The DNA read from the CDR3 is TGCAGCGTTGTAGAGTCCGGACATTACTATGGT. It encodes CSVVESGHYYG. The complete CDR3 reads CSVVESGHYYGQYF.

Concerning this clone itself: The CDR3 end lies 3 residues beyond the end of the read and is filled in from the germline J gene. This sequence joins TRBV20-1 and TRBJ1-2; maybe TRBD1 (5 bases). The CDR3 runs 20 residues. CDR1 and CDR2 (germline): DFQATT, SNEGSKA (reference sequence). The DNA read from the CDR3 is TGCAGTGCTAGATCTTCATTAGGGACTAGCGGGAGGTCGGTCAAAAACATC. Encoded protein: CSARSSLGTSGRSVKNI. The full CDR3 protein reads CSARSSLGTSGRSVKNIYTF.

About this clone itself: The read terminates 3 residues ahead of where the CDR3 ends, so the germline J gene completes it. V gene TRBV5-1 combines with J gene TRBJ1-2, with D tentatively TRBD1 (5 bases). Trimming pared 3 bases from V and 4 bases from J, leaving 16 bases between. Germline CDR1 reads SGHRS; CDR2 reads YFSETQ. The CDR3 is 15 residues long. The CDR3 DNA, read in part, is TGCGCCAGCAGCTCCTCGGTCCAGACAGCCTATGGC. It codes for CASSSSVQTAYG. The entire CDR3 protein is CASSSSVQTAYGYTF.

As concerns this clone: The read finishes 3 residues shy of the CDR3 end, and the germline J gene is used to complete it. The V call is TRBV7-9, the J call TRBJ1-1; no definite D call. The V gene lost 3 bases and the J gene lost 0 bases, with 5 bases spanning the gap. This CDR3 region has 13 residues. CDR1 SEHNR and CDR2 FQNEAQ come from the germline V gene (reference sequence). The sequenced part of the CDR3 DNA is TGTGCCAGCAGCTTTATAATGAACACTGAA. The encoded protein is CASSFIMNTE. The whole CDR3 region reads CASSFIMNTEAFF.

A word on this clone: From the germline J gene comes the end of the CDR3, since the read stops 3 residues before it. V gene TRBV4-1 combines with J gene TRBJ2-7; 10 bases align to TRBD2. The CDR3 loop spans 15 amino acids. The germline V gene encodes CDR1 MGHRA and CDR2 YSYEKL. V lost 1 base to trimming and J lost 5 bases; unmatched junction nucleotides: 5. This CDR3 is CASSQVLAGNNEQYF. Partial CDR3 DNA: TGCGCCAGCAGCCAAGTACTAGCGGGAAACAACGAG.

On this clone itself: The observed sequence ends 3 residues before the CDR3 terminus, with the missing tail filled in from the germline J gene. The gene calls are TRBV14 and TRBJ2-3; no reliable D call. The CDR3 covers 11 residues. Germline values: CDR1 SGHDN, CDR2 FVKESK. The sequenced part of the CDR3 DNA is TGTGCCAGCAGCCAAGGGCATGCG. This translates into CASSQGHA. The full CDR3 is CASSQGHAQYF.

Note on this clone: The read comes to an end 3 residues before the CDR3 does, leaving the germline J gene to fill in the end. V is TRBV7-2 and J is TRBJ2-7; no reliable D call. CDR1 and CDR2 from the germline V gene are SGHTA and FQGNSA. This CDR3 spans 13 amino acids. Deletions cut 0 bases from V and 4 bases from J, with 7 bases between. The part of the CDR3 DNA that was read is TGTGCCAGCAGCTTAGCGATTCTATACGAG. This sequence encodes CASSLAILYE. The CDR3 in full is CASSLAILYEQYF.

A word on this clone: The read terminates 3 residues before the CDR3 end, so the remaining end is supplied by the germline J gene. This chain uses TRBV5-5 with TRBJ1-1; D remains unclear. Per germline, CDR1 SGHKS and CDR2 YYEKEE (reference sequence). Trimming left V 4 bases short and J 5 bases short, with 18 bases between. The CDR3 loop spans 15 amino acids. CDR3 sequence reads: CASSPTTSSGTEAFF. Partial CDR3 DNA: TGTGCCAGCAGCCCCACGACATCCTCGGGGACTGAA.

In the case of this clone: The read falls 3 residues short of the CDR3 end, and the missing part is taken from the germline J gene. The J gene is TRBJ2-1, the V gene TRBV5-1, with TRBD1 matching over 10 bases. The V gene end was trimmed by 5 bases and the J gene end by 8 bases; junction bases not matched to a gene: 7. Germline lookup yields CDR1 SGHRS and CDR2 YFSETQ. This CDR3 contains 14 residues. The DNA read from the CDR3 is TGCGCCAGCAGGTTAGCCGGGACAGGGGATGAG. As protein: CASRLAGTGDE. In full, the CDR3 reads CASRLAGTGDEQFF.

As for this clone: The CDR3 end is not reached by the read, which stops 3 residues before it; the germline J gene fills it in. The J gene is TRBJ2-1, the V gene TRBV7-8; 7 bases map to TRBD2. V was pared by 1 base and J by 5 bases, with 5 bases of the junction left unmatched. This CDR3 is built from 15 residues. CDR1 is SGHVS and CDR2 is FQNEAQ in the germline V gene. The part of the CDR3 DNA that was read is TGTGCCAGCAGCTTAGTGGGGGGGGTCAACAATGAG. Translated, it gives CASSLVGGVNNE. From start to end, the CDR3 is CASSLVGGVNNEQFF.